Included here is one T cell receptor beta chain sequence, with context. Source study methods: Estimated nucleated cell counts came from reference gene primer amplification. Here immunoSEQ multiplex PCR was the method, and the copy in TCRdb shows in-frame clones only, minus some. V, J and clone size reflect that table, while D and trimming were determined from the DNA. The sample yields about 260,000 clones, about 85% seen once. The sample belongs to a study of blood T cell repertoires in COVID-19. Study summary: The samples span acute and convalescent COVID-19 from the United States, Italy and Spain. From T cells, B-cell-depleted T cells, or PBMCs came the material, which was cDNA or gDNA.

Trimming left V 4 bases short and J 4 bases short, with 13 bases between. CDR3 size: 14 residues. Germline CDR1 reads LGHNT; CDR2 reads FRNRAP. Sequenced sample: peripheral blood. This sequence was found in a man aged 18-30 years with active or convalescent COVID-19. V and J are TRBV12-5 and TRBJ1-2; a weak D match, TRBD1 (6 bases). This CDR3 is CASGWTGQSYGYTF. CDR3 in DNA: TGTGCTAGTGGTTGGACTGGACAGAGCTATGGCTACACCTTC.